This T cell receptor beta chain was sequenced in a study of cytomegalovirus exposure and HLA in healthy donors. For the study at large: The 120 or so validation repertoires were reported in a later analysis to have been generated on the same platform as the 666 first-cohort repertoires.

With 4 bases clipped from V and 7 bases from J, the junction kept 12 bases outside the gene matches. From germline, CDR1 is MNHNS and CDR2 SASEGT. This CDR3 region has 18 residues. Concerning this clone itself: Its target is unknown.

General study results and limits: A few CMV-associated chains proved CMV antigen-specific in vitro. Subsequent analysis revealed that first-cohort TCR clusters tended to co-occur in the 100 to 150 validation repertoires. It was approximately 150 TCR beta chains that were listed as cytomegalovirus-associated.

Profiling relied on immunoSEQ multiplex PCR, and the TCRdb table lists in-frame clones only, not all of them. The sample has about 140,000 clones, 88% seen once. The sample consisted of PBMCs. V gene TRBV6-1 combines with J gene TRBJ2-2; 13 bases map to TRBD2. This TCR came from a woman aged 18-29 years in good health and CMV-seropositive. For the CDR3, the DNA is TGTGCCAGCAGTGCGACTCGACTAGCGGGGGGTTTAGGCGGGGAGCTGTTTTTT. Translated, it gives CASSATRLAGGLGGELFF.